This T cell receptor (beta chain) is drawn from a study of blood T cell repertoires in COVID-19. As for the study in general: Samples came from the United States, Italy and Spain, spanning acute and convalescent COVID-19.

Original data processing: Reference gene primer amplification gave nucleated cell count estimates. Sequenced by immunoSEQ multiplex PCR; TCRdb stores in-frame clones only, minus some. D and trimming come from the DNA, and the V and J calls and clone size come from that table. Of 250,000 to 350,000 clones listed, 86% were seen once; the top ten hold less than 3%. V trimming: 4 bases; J trimming: 10 bases; junction bases outside the gene matches: 7. Germline CDR1 is SGHTA and CDR2 is FQGNSA. CDR3 length: 13 residues. This chain joins TRBV7-2 and TRBJ2-1, with 7 bases identical to TRBD2. The TCR originated in a woman aged 25 to 39 with active or convalescent COVID-19. Material: peripheral blood. CDR3 sequence (DNA): TGTGCCAGCAGCTCCGGGACTAATTCCGAGCAGTTCTTC. Translation gives CASSSGTNSEQFF.